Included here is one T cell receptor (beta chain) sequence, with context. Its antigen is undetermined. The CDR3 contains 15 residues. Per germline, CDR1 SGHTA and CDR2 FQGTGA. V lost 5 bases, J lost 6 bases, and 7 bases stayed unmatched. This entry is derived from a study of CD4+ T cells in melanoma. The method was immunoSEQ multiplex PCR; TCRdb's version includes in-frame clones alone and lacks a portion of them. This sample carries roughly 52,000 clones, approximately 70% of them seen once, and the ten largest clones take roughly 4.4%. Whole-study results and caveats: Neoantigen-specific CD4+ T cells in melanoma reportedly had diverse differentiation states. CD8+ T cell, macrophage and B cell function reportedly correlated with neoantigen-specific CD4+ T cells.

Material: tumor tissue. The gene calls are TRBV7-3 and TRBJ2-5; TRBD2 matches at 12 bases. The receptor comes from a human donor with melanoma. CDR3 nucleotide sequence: TGTGCCAGCAGCCCAACTAGCGGGGGGCGGAAGACCCAGTACTTC. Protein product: CASSPTSGGRKTQYF.